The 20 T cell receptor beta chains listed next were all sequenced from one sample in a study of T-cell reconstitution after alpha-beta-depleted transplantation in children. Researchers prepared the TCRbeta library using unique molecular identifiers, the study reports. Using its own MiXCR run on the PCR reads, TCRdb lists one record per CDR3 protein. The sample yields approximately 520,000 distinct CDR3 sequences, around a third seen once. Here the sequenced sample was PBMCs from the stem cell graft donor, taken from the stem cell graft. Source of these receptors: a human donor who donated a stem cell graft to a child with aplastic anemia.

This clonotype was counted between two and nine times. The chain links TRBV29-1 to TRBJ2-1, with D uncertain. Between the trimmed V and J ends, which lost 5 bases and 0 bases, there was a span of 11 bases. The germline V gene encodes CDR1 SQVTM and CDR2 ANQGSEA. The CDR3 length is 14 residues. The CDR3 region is CSVLQASSYNEQFF. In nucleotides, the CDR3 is TGCAGCGTTCTGCAGGCGAGCTCCTACAATGAGCAGTTCTTC.

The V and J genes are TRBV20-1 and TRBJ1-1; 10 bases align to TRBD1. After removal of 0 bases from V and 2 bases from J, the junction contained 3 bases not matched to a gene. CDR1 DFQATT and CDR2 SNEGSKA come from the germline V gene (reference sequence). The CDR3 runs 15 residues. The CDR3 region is CSARDATGGNTEAFF. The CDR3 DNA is TGCAGTGCTAGAGATGCGACAGGGGGCAACACTGAAGCTTTCTTT.

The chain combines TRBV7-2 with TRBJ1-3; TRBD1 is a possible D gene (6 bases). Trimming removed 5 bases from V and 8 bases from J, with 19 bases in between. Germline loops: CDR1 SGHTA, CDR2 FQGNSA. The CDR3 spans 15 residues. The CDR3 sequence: CASSITQGAFDTIYF. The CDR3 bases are TGTGCCAGCAGCATAACACAGGGAGCTTTCGACACCATATATTTT. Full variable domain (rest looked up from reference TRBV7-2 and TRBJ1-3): GAGVSQSPSNKVTEKGKDVELRCDPISGHTALYWYRQSLGQGLEFLIYFQGNSAPDKSGLPSDRFSAERTGGSVSTLTIQRTQQEDSAVYLCASSITQGAFDTIYFGEGSWLTVV.

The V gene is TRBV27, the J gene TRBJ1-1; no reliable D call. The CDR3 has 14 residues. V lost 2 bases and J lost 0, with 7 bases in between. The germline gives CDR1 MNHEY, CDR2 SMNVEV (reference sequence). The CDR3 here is CASSLTHMNTEAFF. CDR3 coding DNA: TGTGCCAGCAGTTTAACCCACATGAACACTGAAGCTTTCTTT.

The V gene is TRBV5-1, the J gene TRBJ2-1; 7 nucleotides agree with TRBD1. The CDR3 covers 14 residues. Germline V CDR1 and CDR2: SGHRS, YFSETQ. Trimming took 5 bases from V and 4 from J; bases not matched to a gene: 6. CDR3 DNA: TGCGCCAGCAGTTGGGACAGATCATACAATGAGCAGTTCTTC. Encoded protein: CASSWDRSYNEQFF.

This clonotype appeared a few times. The CDR3 is CASSLAGVEQYF. The DNA of the CDR3 is TGTGCCAGCAGCCTAGCGGGAGTCGAGCAGTACTTC. This chain uses TRBV12-3 or TRBV12-4 with TRBJ2-7; 10 bases map to TRBD2. The CDR3 contains 12 residues. With V trimmed by 6 bases and J by 6 bases, 2 bases remained unmatched.

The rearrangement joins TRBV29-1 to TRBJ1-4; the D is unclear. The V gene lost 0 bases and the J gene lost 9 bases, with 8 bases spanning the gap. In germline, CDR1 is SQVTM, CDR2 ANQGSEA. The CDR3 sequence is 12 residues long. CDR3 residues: CSVEEGRQKLFF. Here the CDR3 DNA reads TGCAGCGTTGAAGAGGGTCGTCAAAAACTGTTTTTT.

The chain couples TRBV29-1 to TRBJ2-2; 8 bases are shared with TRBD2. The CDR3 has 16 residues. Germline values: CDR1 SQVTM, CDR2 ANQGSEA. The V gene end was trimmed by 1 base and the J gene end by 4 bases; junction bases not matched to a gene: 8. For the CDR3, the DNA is TGCAGCGTTGAAGTGGGAGCGGGAGCGGTCACCGGGGAGCTGTTTTTT. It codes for CSVEVGAGAVTGELFF.

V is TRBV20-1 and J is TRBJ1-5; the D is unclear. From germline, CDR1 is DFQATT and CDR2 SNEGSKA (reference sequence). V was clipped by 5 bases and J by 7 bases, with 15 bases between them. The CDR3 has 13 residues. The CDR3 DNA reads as TGCAGTGCTCCTCTGGGTGTCGGCCAGCCCCAGCATTTT. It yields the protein CSAPLGVGQPQHF.

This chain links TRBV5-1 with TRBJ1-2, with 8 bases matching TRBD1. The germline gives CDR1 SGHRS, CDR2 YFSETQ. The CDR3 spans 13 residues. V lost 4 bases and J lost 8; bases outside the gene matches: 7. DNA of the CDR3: TGCGCCAGCAGCCTAACAGGGGGAGAAGGCTACACCTTC. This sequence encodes CASSLTGGEGYTF.

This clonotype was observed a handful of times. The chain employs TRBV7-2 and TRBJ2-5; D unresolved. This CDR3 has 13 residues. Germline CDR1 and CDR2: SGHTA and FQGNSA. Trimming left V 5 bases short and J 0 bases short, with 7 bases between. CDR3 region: CASSPQYQETQYF. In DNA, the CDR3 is TGTGCCAGCAGCCCACAGTACCAAGAGACCCAGTACTTC.

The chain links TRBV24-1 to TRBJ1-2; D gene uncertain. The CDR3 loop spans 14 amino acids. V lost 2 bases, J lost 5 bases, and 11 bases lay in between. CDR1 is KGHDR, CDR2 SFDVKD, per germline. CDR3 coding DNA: TGTGCCACCAGTGATTCCCCTTCACTATATGGCTACACCTTC. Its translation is CATSDSPSLYGYTF.

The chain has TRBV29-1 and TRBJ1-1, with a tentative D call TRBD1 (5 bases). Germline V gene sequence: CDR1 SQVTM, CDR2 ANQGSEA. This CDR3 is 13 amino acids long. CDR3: CRGFRARGTEAFF. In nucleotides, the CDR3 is TGCAGGGGCTTCAGGGCCCGCGGCACTGAAGCTTTCTTT.

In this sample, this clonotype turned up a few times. Here the CDR3 DNA reads TGCAGTGCTAAAGTTACTGGAAACACCATATATTTT. Translating gives CSAKVTGNTIYF. The chain is built from TRBV20-1 and TRBJ1-3; D remains unclear. The V gene lost 4 bases and the J gene lost 2 bases, with 6 bases spanning the gap. In germline, CDR1 is DFQATT, CDR2 SNEGSKA (reference sequence). The CDR3 sequence is 12 residues long.

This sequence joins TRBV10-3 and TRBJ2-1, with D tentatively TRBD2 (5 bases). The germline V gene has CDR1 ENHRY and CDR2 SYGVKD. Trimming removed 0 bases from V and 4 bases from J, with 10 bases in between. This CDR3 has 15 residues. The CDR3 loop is CAISESGGPYNEQFF. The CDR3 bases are TGTGCCATCAGTGAGTCAGGCGGGCCGTACAATGAGCAGTTCTTC.

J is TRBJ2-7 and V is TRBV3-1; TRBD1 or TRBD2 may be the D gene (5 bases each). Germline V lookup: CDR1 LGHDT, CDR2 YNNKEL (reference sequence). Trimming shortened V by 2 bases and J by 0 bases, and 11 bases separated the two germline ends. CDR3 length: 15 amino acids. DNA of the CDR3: TGTGCCAGCAGCCAATCCCCAGGGAGCTCCTACGAGCAGTACGTC. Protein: CASSQSPGSSYEQYV.

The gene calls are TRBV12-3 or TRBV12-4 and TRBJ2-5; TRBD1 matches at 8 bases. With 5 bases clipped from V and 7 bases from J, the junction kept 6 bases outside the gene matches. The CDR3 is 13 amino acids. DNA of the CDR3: TGTGCCAGCAGTCAGGGGGCAGGGGTGACCCAGTACTTC. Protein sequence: CASSQGAGVTQYF.

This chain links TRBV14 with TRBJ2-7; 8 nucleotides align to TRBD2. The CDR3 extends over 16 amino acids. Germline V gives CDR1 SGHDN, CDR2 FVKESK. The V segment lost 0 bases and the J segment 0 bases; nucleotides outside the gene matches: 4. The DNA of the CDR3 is TGTGCCAGCAGCCAAGATACAGCGGGAGACTCCTACGAGCAGTACTTC. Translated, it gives CASSQDTAGDSYEQYF.

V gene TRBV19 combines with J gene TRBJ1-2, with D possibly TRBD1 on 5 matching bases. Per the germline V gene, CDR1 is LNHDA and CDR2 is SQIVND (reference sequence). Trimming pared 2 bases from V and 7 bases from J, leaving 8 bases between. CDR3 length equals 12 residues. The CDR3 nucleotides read TGTGCCAGTAGTATATCCGGGGCTGGCTACACCTTC. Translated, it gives CASSISGAGYTF.

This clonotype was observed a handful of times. The CDR3 is CASSLRERTENTEAFF. CDR3 DNA: TGTGCCAGCAGTTTAAGAGAAAGGACCGAGAACACTGAAGCTTTCTTT. V is TRBV12-3 or TRBV12-4 and J is TRBJ1-1, with unresolved D. Deletions cut 2 bases from V and 1 base from J, with 14 bases between. The CDR3 extends over 16 amino acids.